This passage covers 4 T cell receptor beta chains from one sample sequenced in a study of cytomegalovirus exposure and HLA in healthy donors. It was with 60 Vbeta and 13 Jbeta primers that the PCR ran. Method: immunoSEQ multiplex PCR; TCRdb's copy keeps in-frame clones and lacks some. The data hold roughly 190,000 clones, with roughly 80% observed a single time. Sequencing input: PBMCs. The receptors were sampled from a woman aged 30 to 39 in good health and CMV-seropositive.

Comment on this clone: Other DNA sequences within the sample encode an identical CDR3. The rearrangement uses TRBV18 and TRBJ1-5; D is perhaps TRBD1 (5 bases). The ends were cut back, 3 bases at V and 2 bases at J, with 8 bases in the middle. This CDR3 is 14 amino acids long. The V gene's germline CDR1 is KGHSH and CDR2 LQKENI. DNA for the CDR3: TGTGCCAGCTCACCCCCGGGGGGCAATCAGCCCCAGCATTTT. Translating gives CASSPPGGNQPQHF.

This clone was counted only a few times. V is TRBV6-5 and J is TRBJ2-7; D possibly corresponds to TRBD2 (5 bases). Trimming removed 5 bases from V and 3 bases from J, with 17 bases in between. CDR3 length equals 15 residues. Germline V gene lookup returns CDR1 MNHEY and CDR2 SVGAGI. In nucleotides, the CDR3 is TGTGCCAGCAGTCCCGGAGGAGGAGATATCTACGAGCAGTACTTC. It translates to CASSPGGGDIYEQYF.

The chain is built from TRBV7-2 and TRBJ1-1; 7 nucleotides agree with TRBD1. The CDR3 runs to 15 residues. Germline CDR1 SGHTA, CDR2 FQGNSA. The J segment lost 0 bases and the V segment lost 2 bases, leaving 3 bases of the junction unmatched. DNA of the CDR3: TGTGCCAGCAGCTTAAAGGGACAGATGAACACTGAAGCTTTCTTT. It translates to CASSLKGQMNTEAFF.

V gene TRBV7-2 combines with J gene TRBJ2-1; D uncertain. In germline, CDR1 is SGHTA, CDR2 FQGNSA. The CDR3 has 15 amino acids. V lost 5 bases and J lost 2, with 13 bases in between. In DNA, the CDR3 is TGTGCCAGCAGCCCCGAAGGAGACGCCTACAATGAGCAGTTCTTC. This gives the protein CASSPEGDAYNEQFF.